This section outlines one TCR beta chain sequence together with its context. The CDR3 has 13 amino acids. The trim removed 5 bases at V and 3 bases at J, leaving 3 bases unmatched. Per the germline V gene, CDR1 is SGHAT and CDR2 is FQDESV (reference sequence). As processed by the authors: Researchers report that nucleated cell counts were estimated from reference gene primer amplification. Libraries were prepared by immunoSEQ multiplex PCR; TCRdb keeps only in-frame clonotypes and omits some of them. From that table come the V and J calls and clone size; the DNA was used to work out D and trimming. The sample has approximately 280,000 clones; around 89% are singletons. The record originates from a study of blood T cell repertoires in COVID-19. Study background: The United States, Italy and Spain provided the acute and convalescent COVID-19 samples. PBMCs, B-cell-depleted T cells, or T cells were the source of the cDNA or gDNA that made up the material.

This chain connects TRBV11-1 to TRBJ1-2; 7 positions agree with TRBD1. Sequenced: peripheral blood. The sequence came from a middle-aged man with acute or convalescent COVID-19. The CDR3 nucleotides read TGTGCCAGCAGCCGAGACAGGGACTATGGCTACACCTTC. This gives the protein CASSRDRDYGYTF.